Below are 22 T cell receptor beta chains sequenced from a single sample in a study of response to subunit inactivated influenza vaccine. TCRdb itself ran the RT-PCR reads through MiXCR, one entry per CDR3 protein. The profile shows about 520,000 distinct CDR3 sequences, approximately 7.2% of them singletons. The sample in question was PBMCs from blood, obtained about 23 months after vaccination. The receptors derive from a man in his fifties or sixties who received an inactivated influenza vaccine.

The chain has TRBV20-1 and TRBJ2-7, with 11 bases identical to TRBD2. The CDR3 loop spans 15 amino acids. The J segment lost 1 base and the V segment lost 5 bases, leaving 7 bases of the junction unmatched. Per germline, CDR1 DFQATT and CDR2 SNEGSKA (reference sequence). This CDR3 is CSARLTSGTSYEQYF. CDR3 in DNA: TGCAGTGCTCGTCTGACTAGCGGGACATCCTACGAGCAGTACTTC.

This clonotype was seen more than once but under ten times. DNA of the CDR3: TGCGCCAGCAGCTCGGCCGGGGGGGCCTACAATGAGCAGTTCTTC. Amino acids: CASSSAGGAYNEQFF. The rearrangement joins TRBV5-1 to TRBJ2-1, with TRBD2 matching over 8 bases. There are 15 residues in the CDR3. Germline V lookup: CDR1 SGHRS, CDR2 YFSETQ. Trimming removed 3 bases from V and 2 bases from J; junction bases left unmatched: 4.

The chain has TRBV12-3 or TRBV12-4 and TRBJ2-5; TRBD1 might be the D (5 bases). V was shortened by 2 bases and J by 2 bases, with 9 bases between the two germline ends. This CDR3 contains 14 residues. CDR3 DNA sequence: TGTGCCAGCAGTTTACTGGACAAACAAGAGACCCAGTACTTC. It yields the protein CASSLLDKQETQYF.

This clonotype has just a few counts. The genes are TRBV7-2 and TRBJ2-2; no reliable D call. CDR3 length: 15 amino acids. Per the germline V gene, CDR1 is SGHTA and CDR2 is FQGNSA. Trimming stripped 5 bases from V and 1 base from J, with 11 bases between. The CDR3 sequence: CASSPTSGNTGELFF. CDR3 nucleotides: TGTGCCAGCAGCCCTACTTCAGGGAACACCGGGGAGCTGTTTTTT.

The J gene is TRBJ2-1, the V gene TRBV10-3; 7 bases agree with TRBD2. With 10 bases clipped from V and 9 bases from J, the junction kept 12 bases outside the gene matches. Germline CDR1 reads ENHRY; CDR2 reads SYGVKD. The length of the CDR3 is 13 residues. The CDR3 DNA sequence: TGTGCCACCTCCTACGTTCGGGAGGCTGAGCAGTTCTTC. Residues: CATSYVREAEQFF.

This chain joins TRBV12-3 or TRBV12-4 and TRBJ2-2; D may be TRBD2 (6 bases). Trimming stripped 3 bases from V and 0 bases from J, with 11 bases between. The CDR3 sequence is 16 residues long. CDR3 sequence (DNA): TGTGCCAGCAGTTTGGGGAGGAACGCGAACACCGGGGAGCTGTTTTTT. It specifies CASSLGRNANTGELFF.

This clonotype occurred a few times. The chain combines TRBV7-7 with TRBJ2-3; D uncertain. The germline V gene encodes CDR1 SSHAT and CDR2 FNYEAQ (reference sequence). This CDR3 has 13 residues. V was trimmed by 5 bases and J by 2 bases, leaving 8 bases between them. The CDR3 reads CASSLEITDTQYF. The CDR3, as DNA: TGTGCCAGCAGCCTAGAAATCACAGATACGCAGTATTTT. Full variable domain (missing parts from reference TRBV7-7 and TRBJ2-3): GAGVSQSPRYKVTKRGQDVTLRCDPISSHATLYWYQQALGQGPEFLTYFNYEAQPDKSGLPSDRFSAERPEGSISTLTIQRTEQRDSAMYRCASSLEITDTQYFGPGTRLTVL.

Many counts were recorded for this clonotype. The chain employs TRBV7-9 and TRBJ2-1; D may be TRBD1 (5 bases). The CDR3 runs to 13 residues. The germline V gene encodes CDR1 SEHNR and CDR2 FQNEAQ (reference sequence). V lost 1 base and J 7 bases, leaving 8 bases between the germline ends. The CDR3 sequence is CASSLVGENEQFF. The CDR3 DNA sequence: TGTGCCAGCAGCTTAGTAGGGGAAAATGAGCAGTTCTTC.

The chain carries TRBV6-5 and TRBJ2-6, with TRBD1 matching over 9 bases. Trimming took 0 bases from V and 4 from J; bases not matched to a gene: 7. Germline CDR1 MNHEY, CDR2 SVGAGI. This CDR3 region has 18 residues. Here the CDR3 DNA reads TGTGCCAGCAGTTACTCGGGGACAGGGTTCTCCGGGGCCAACGTCCTGACTTTC. This encodes CASSYSGTGFSGANVLTF.

This clonotype was detected ten times or more. V and J are TRBV28 and TRBJ1-6; possibly TRBD1 for D (5 bases). The V end lost 9 bases, the J end lost 7 bases, and 13 bases lay between the germline ends. The CDR3 covers 13 residues. Germline lookup yields CDR1 MDHEN and CDR2 SYDVKM. The CDR3 protein is CASIRDPNSPLHF. The CDR3 DNA sequence: TGTGCCAGTATCAGGGACCCAAATTCACCCCTCCACTTT.

This clonotype has a handful of counts. The chain couples TRBV18 to TRBJ2-2, with 12 positions matching TRBD2. This CDR3 spans 19 amino acids. Trimming cost V 2 bases and J 0 bases; bases outside gene matches: 7. Germline V gene data show CDR1 as KGHSH and CDR2 as LQKENI. This CDR3 is CASSPRTSGVIANTGELFF. The CDR3 coding sequence is TGTGCCAGCTCACCAAGGACTAGCGGGGTGATCGCGAACACCGGGGAGCTGTTTTTT. Using reference TRBV18 and TRBJ2-2 for the parts outside the CDR3, the full variable domain is NAGVMQNPRHLVRRRGQEARLRCSPMKGHSHVYWYRQLPEEGLKFMVYLQKENIIDESGMPKERFSAEFPKEGPSILRIQQVVRGDSAAYFCASSPRTSGVIANTGELFFGEGSRLTVL.

The chain links TRBV6-1 to TRBJ2-7, with D perhaps assigned TRBD1 or TRBD2 (5 bases each). The CDR3 is 16 residues long. V was trimmed by 4 bases and J by 0 bases, leaving 16 bases between them. CDR1 is MNHNS and CDR2 is SASEGT in the germline V gene. The CDR3: CASSGPGTGSSYEQYF. The CDR3 DNA sequence: TGTGCCAGCAGTGGTCCCGGGACGGGGAGCTCCTACGAGCAGTACTTC.

Ten or more counts support this clonotype. This rearrangement joins TRBV7-2 to TRBJ2-5; possibly TRBD2 for D (6 bases). V lost 2 bases, J lost 4 bases, and 11 bases lay in between. Looked up from germline, CDR1 is SGHTA and CDR2 is FQGNSA. The CDR3 is 14 amino acids. In DNA form, the CDR3 reads TGTGCCAGCAGCTTAACGGGAGAGGTAGAGACCCAGTACTTC. It is translated as CASSLTGEVETQYF.

This clonotype was detected only a few times. The chain combines TRBV12-3 or TRBV12-4 with TRBJ2-3; D call uncertain. The CDR3 covers 14 residues. Trimming stripped 7 bases from V and 2 bases from J, with 13 bases between. The CDR3 is CASTHGRTTDTQYF. CDR3 nucleotides: TGTGCCAGCACCCACGGACGTACCACAGATACGCAGTATTTT.

This clonotype has a handful of counts. This rearrangement joins TRBV6-2 or TRBV6-3 to TRBJ1-5; tentatively, D is TRBD1 (5 bases). Germline V gives CDR1 MNHEY, CDR2 SVGEGT. This CDR3 region has 17 residues. Trimming pared 0 bases from V and 1 base from J, leaving 13 bases between. The CDR3 DNA is TGTGCCAGCAGTTACTCAGTAGGGGCATTAAGCAATCAGCCCCAGCATTTT. This sequence encodes CASSYSVGALSNQPQHF.

V and J are TRBV30 and TRBJ2-3; the D gene is possibly TRBD1 (5 bases). The V end was cut by 4 bases, the J end by 5 bases, with 13 bases between. This CDR3 has 13 residues. Germline loops: CDR1 GTSNPN, CDR2 SVGIG (reference sequence). CDR3 sequence reads: CAWTQQGGDTQYF. Here the CDR3 DNA reads TGTGCCTGGACCCAGCAGGGTGGAGATACGCAGTATTTT.

This clonotype was found a few times. Here the CDR3 reads CASSVEGGNLADTQYF. In DNA, the CDR3 is TGTGCCAGCAGCGTAGAGGGGGGAAATCTCGCAGATACGCAGTATTTT. The V call is TRBV9, the J call TRBJ2-3; D might be TRBD1 or TRBD2, each matching 6 bases. Germline CDR1 SGDLS, CDR2 YYNGEE. The CDR3 spans 16 residues. V shed 0 bases and J shed 4 bases, with 15 bases lying between them.

The chain uses TRBV6-1 and TRBJ1-2; D is uncertain. V was trimmed by 5 bases and J by 5 bases, leaving 15 bases between them. This CDR3 comprises 14 residues. Germline assignment: CDR1 MNHNS and CDR2 SASEGT. The CDR3: CASSPDGGRYGYTF. The CDR3 DNA is TGTGCCAGCAGTCCTGATGGAGGCCGGTATGGCTACACCTTC.

This clonotype was detected a few times. The chain employs TRBV4-2 and TRBJ2-1, with TRBD1 matching 8 bases. The CDR3 length is 15 residues. The V and J ends lost 0 bases and 6 bases, in that order; junction bases with no gene match: 4. Germline V gene sequence: CDR1 LGHNA, CDR2 YNFKEQ. CDR3 DNA: TGTGCCAGCAGCCAAGATAGGGACAGGATCAATGAGCAGTTCTTC. It encodes CASSQDRDRINEQFF.

The chain has TRBV7-2 and TRBJ2-5; D might be TRBD1 or TRBD2, each matching 5 bases. CDR1 is SGHTA, CDR2 FQGNSA, per germline. The ends were cut back, 8 bases at V and 0 bases at J, with 13 bases in the middle. This CDR3 has 14 residues. CDR3 coding DNA: TGTGCCAGCGGACCGGGACCATACCAAGAGACCCAGTACTTC. Translated: CASGPGPYQETQYF.

This clonotype was seen a few times. In nucleotides, the CDR3 is TGTGCCAGCAGGGCGACTAGCGGGAGTACCTACGAGCAGTACTTC. This gives the protein CASRATSGSTYEQYF. This chain uses TRBV7-2 with TRBJ2-7; 12 bases align to TRBD2. CDR1 SGHTA and CDR2 FQGNSA come from the germline V gene. With V trimmed by 6 bases and J by 2 bases, 5 bases remained unmatched. The CDR3 is 15 amino acids.

The rearrangement links TRBV4-1 to TRBJ1-1; D unresolved. V was cut by 2 bases and J by 4 bases, with 14 bases left in between. Germline values: CDR1 MGHRA, CDR2 YSYEKL. This CDR3 has 15 residues. The chain's CDR3 is CASSQTSKRSTEAFF. CDR3 DNA: TGCGCCAGCAGCCAAACTTCGAAAAGGAGCACTGAAGCTTTCTTT.